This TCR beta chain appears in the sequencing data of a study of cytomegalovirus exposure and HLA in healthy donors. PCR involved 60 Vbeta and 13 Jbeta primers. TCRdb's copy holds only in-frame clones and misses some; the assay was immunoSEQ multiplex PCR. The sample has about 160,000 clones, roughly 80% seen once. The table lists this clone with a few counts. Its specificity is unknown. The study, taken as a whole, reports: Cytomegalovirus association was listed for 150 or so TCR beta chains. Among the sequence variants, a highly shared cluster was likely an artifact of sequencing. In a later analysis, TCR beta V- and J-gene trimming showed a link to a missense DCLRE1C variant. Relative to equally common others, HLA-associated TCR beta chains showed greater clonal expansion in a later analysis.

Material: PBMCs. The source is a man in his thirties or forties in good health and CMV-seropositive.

This chain's CDR3 is CASSQEKQYLYEQYF. DNA for the CDR3: TGCGCCAGCAGCCAAGAGAAACAGTACCTCTACGAGCAGTACTTC. This chain links TRBV4-3 with TRBJ2-7; D uncertain. The CDR3 consists of 15 residues. Trimming left V 0 bases short and J 3 bases short, with 12 bases between. Germline assignment: CDR1 LGHNA and CDR2 YSLEER.